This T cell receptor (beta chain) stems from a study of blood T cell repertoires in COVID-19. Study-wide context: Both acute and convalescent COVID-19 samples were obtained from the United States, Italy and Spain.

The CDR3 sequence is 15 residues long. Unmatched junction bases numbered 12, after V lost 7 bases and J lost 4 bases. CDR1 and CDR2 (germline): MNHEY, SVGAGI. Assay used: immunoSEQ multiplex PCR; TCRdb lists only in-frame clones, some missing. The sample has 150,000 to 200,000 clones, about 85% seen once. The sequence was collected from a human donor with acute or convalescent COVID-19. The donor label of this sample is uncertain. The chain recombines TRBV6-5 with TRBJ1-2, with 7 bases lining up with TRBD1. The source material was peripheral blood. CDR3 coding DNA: TGTGCCAGCAACCTCGACAGGGTGGGTCTCTATGGCTACACCTTC. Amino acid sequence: CASNLDRVGLYGYTF.